Included here is one T cell receptor (beta chain) sequence, with context. The sample is drawn from a study of blood T cell repertoires in COVID-19. Study as a whole: Donors in the United States, Italy and Spain gave samples during acute or convalescent COVID-19. Nucleic acid was either cDNA or gDNA, and it came from T cells, B-cell-depleted T cells, or PBMCs.

Authors' analysis steps: Amplification with reference gene primers provided the estimates of nucleated cell counts. The protocol was immunoSEQ multiplex PCR, while the TCRdb copy is restricted to in-frame clones and leaves out a portion. The DNA gave D and trimming, while V, J and clone size come from that table. The sample lists 85,000 to 130,000 clones, around 83% occurring once. V was shortened by 4 bases and J by 7 bases, with 8 bases between the two germline ends. Germline V gene lookup returns CDR1 MNHEY and CDR2 SVGAGI. The CDR3 is made up of 12 amino acids. The genes are TRBV6-5 and TRBJ2-1; possibly TRBD1 for D (5 bases). Sequenced input: peripheral blood. The source is a woman aged 80 or over with active or convalescent COVID-19. CDR3: CASSSTANEQFF. The CDR3 bases are TGTGCCAGCAGTTCGACAGCTAATGAGCAGTTCTTC.